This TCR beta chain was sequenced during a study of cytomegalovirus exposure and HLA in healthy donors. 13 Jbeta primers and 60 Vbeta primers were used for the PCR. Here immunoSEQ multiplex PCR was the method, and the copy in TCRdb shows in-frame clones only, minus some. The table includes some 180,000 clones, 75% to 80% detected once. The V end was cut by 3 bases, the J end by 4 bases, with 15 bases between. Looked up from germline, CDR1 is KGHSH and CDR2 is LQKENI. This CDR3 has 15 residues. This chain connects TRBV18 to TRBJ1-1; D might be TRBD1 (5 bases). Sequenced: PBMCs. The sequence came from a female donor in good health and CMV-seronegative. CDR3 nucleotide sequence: TGTGCCAGCTCACCGTCCCAGACAGCAACCACTGAAGCTTTCTTT. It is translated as CASSPSQTATTEAFF.